This T cell receptor (beta chain) was sequenced in a study of blood T cell repertoires in COVID-19. Turning to the study itself: Researchers got acute and convalescent COVID-19 samples from the United States, Italy and Spain. Nucleic acid was either cDNA or gDNA, and it came from T cells, B-cell-depleted T cells, or PBMCs.

Some clones are missing from TCRdb's copy, which holds only in-frame ones; the method was immunoSEQ multiplex PCR. Among approximately 150,000 clones listed, 82% were seen once. Specimen: peripheral blood. This sequence originates from a woman in her 70s with acute or convalescent COVID-19.

This chain's CDR3 is CASSYGRVAGNTIYF. In DNA, the CDR3 is TGTGCCAGCAGTTACGGTCGGGTAGCCGGAAACACCATATATTTT. V gene TRBV6-5 combines with J gene TRBJ1-3; D gene uncertain. Trimming took off 2 bases at V and 4 bases at J, with 12 bases between the two ends. CDR1 and CDR2 from the germline V gene are MNHEY and SVGAGI. The CDR3 has 15 residues.